This paragraph reports one T cell receptor beta chain. What it binds is not known. This sample is part of a study of CD4 T cells in relation to SARS-CoV-2 and coronaviruses. Study in general: Shared crossreactive spike epitopes were mapped to their HLA restriction.

Study-level results: According to naive versus memory sequencing, detected responses are memory recall, not newly primed.

The unexposed donors gave CD4+ T cells in 2011-2018, prior to COVID-19. Uncultured naive and memory CD4+ T cells supplied DNA for deep TCR-beta sequencing. Produced via immunoSEQ multiplex PCR; TCRdb's table is partial and in-frame only. The sample contains 60,000 to 75,000 clones, approximately 95% of which appear only once. The source is a human donor in good health. Material for sequencing was naive CD4+ T cells from PBMCs. Subset: naive CD4+ T cells isolated by negative enrichment.

DNA for the CDR3: TGCGCCAGCAGCTTGATGTCCCCGGGAAACAATGAGCAGTTCTTC. It encodes CASSLMSPGNNEQFF. The rearrangement joins TRBV5-1 to TRBJ2-1; perhaps TRBD2 as D (5 bases). Trimming stripped 1 base from V and 5 bases from J, with 13 bases between. Germline V gene lookup returns CDR1 SGHRS and CDR2 YFSETQ. CDR3 size: 15 residues. The variable domain in full, completed from reference TRBV5-1 and TRBJ2-1, reads KAGVTQTPRYLIKTRGQQVTLSCSPISGHRSVSWYQQTPGQGLQFLFEYFSETQRNKGNFPGRFSGRQFSNSRSEMNVSTLELGDSALYLCASSLMSPGNNEQFFGPGTRLTVL.